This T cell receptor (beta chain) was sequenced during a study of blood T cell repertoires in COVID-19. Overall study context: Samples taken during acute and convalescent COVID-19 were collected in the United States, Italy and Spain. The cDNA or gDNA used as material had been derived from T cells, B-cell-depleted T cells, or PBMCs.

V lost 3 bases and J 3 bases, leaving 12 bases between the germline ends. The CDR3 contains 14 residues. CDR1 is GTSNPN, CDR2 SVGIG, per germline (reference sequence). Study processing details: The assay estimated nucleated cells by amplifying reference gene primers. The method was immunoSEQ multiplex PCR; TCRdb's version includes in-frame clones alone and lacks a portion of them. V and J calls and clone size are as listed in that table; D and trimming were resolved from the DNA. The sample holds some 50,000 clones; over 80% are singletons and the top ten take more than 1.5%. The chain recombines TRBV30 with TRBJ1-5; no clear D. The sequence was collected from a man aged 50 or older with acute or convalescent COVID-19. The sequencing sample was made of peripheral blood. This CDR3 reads CAWRGRSDNQPQHF. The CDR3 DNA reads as TGTGCCTGGAGAGGCAGGTCAGACAATCAGCCCCAGCATTTT.